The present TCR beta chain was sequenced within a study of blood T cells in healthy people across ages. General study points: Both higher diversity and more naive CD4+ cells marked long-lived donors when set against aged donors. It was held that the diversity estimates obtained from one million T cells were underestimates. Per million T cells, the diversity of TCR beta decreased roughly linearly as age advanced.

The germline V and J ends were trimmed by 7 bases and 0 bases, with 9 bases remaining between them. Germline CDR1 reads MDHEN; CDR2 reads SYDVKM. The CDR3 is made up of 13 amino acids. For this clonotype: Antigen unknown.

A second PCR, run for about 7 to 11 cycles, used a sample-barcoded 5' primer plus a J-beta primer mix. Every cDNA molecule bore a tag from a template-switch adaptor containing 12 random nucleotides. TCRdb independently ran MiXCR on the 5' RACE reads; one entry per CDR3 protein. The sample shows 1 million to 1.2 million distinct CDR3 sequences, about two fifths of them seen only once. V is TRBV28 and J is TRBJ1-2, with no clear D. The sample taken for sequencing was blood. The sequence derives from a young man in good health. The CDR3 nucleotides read TGTGCCAGCACCATCCCCCCTAACTATGGCTACACCTTC. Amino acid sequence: CASTIPPNYGYTF.